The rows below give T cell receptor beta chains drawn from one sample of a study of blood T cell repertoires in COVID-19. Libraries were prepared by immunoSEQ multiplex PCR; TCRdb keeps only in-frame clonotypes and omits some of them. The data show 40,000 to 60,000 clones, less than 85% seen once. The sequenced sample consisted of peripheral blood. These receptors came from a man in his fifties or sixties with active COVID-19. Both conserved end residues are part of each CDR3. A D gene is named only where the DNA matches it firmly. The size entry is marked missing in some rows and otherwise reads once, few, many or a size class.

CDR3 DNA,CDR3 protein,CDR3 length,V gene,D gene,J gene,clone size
TGTGCCAGCAGCAGGGGACATGGGGAGCAGTACTTC,CASSRGHGEQYF,12,TRBV5-5,.,TRBJ2-7,.
TGCGCCAGCTGGGGGGAGCGGGGGAGCTCCTACAATGAGCAGTTCTTC,CASWGERGSSYNEQFF,16,TRBV4-1,TRBD2,TRBJ2-1,.
TGTGCCAGCAGCTTAGGGCGGATCCAAGAGACCCAGTACTTC,CASSLGRIQETQYF,14,TRBV7-6,.,TRBJ2-5,.
TGCGCCAGCAGCGAAGCAGGGGGCAGGAGTCAGCCCCAGCATTTT,CASSEAGGRSQPQHF,15,TRBV4-1,TRBD1,TRBJ1-5,.
TGTGCCAGCAGCCCGACTAGCGGGCTTCAGTACTTC,CASSPTSGLQYF,12,TRBV11-2,TRBD2,TRBJ2-5,.
TGTGCCAGCTCACCTCCGGGACAGCCTATGAAGACCCAGTACTTC,CASSPPGQPMKTQYF,15,TRBV18,TRBD1,TRBJ2-5,.
TGTGCCAGCAGCCTACTAGCGGGCCCTTCCTACGAGCAGTACTTC,CASSLLAGPSYEQYF,15,TRBV11-2,TRBD2,TRBJ2-7,.
TGTGCCAGCAGTGATAGGAGCTCCTACGAGCAGTACTTC,CASSDRSSYEQYF,13,TRBV6-1,.,TRBJ2-7,.
TGCGCCAGCAGCTTGCTACAGGGTATGAACACTGAAGCTTTCTTT,CASSLLQGMNTEAFF,15,TRBV5-1,.,TRBJ1-1,.
TGCACCAGCAGCCAAGTTAGATGGCGGCCTAACAATGAGCAGTTCTTC,CTSSQVRWRPNNEQFF,16,TRBV1,.,TRBJ2-1,.
TGTGCCAGCAGCTTGAAGGTAGCGGGGGAAACAGATACGCAGTATTTT,CASSLKVAGETDTQYF,16,TRBV5-4,TRBD2,TRBJ2-3,.
TGCGCCAGCAGCACCGGGACAGGCAGCAATCAGCCCCAGCATTTT,CASSTGTGSNQPQHF,15,TRBV5-1,TRBD1,TRBJ1-5,.
TGCGCCAGCAGCCAAAGCGGGCCGTATAGCAATCAGCCCCAGCATTTT,CASSQSGPYSNQPQHF,16,TRBV4-3,.,TRBJ1-5,once
TGTGCCAGCAGTTTCTGGGACAGAGTCTACGAGCAGTACTTC,CASSFWDRVYEQYF,14,TRBV28,TRBD1,TRBJ2-7,few
TGCGCCAGCAGCCAAGATCATAGCGGGGGGCTTTACGAGCAGTACTTC,CASSQDHSGGLYEQYF,16,TRBV4-3,TRBD2,TRBJ2-7,.
TGCGCCAGCAGTCTAGGGGGGGCCTCGGCCAATGAGCAGTTCTTC,CASSLGGASANEQFF,15,TRBV10-1,.,TRBJ2-1,.
TGTGCCAGCAGTGAAGACCGGGACAGCGCCGGGGAGCTGTTTTTT,CASSEDRDSAGELFF,15,TRBV2,TRBD1,TRBJ2-2,.
TGCGCCAGCAGCCAAGAAGGGTCGGGGTCCTACAATGAGCAGTTCTTC,CASSQEGSGSYNEQFF,16,TRBV4-3,.,TRBJ2-1,.
TGCGCCAGCAGCCCCCACGTAGCGGGGGCGTTAAATACGCAGTATTTT,CASSPHVAGALNTQYF,16,TRBV4-3,TRBD2,TRBJ2-3,.
TGTGCCAGCAGTTTATCGCAGGGTGAGATCTACGAGCAGTACTTC,CASSLSQGEIYEQYF,15,TRBV27,.,TRBJ2-7,.
TGTGCCAGCAGCGGTACCACTAGAGCAGATACGCAGTATTTT,CASSGTTRADTQYF,14,TRBV11-3,.,TRBJ2-3,.
TGCGCCAGCAGCTTGTCGGGAGAAGAGACCCAGTACTTC,CASSLSGEETQYF,13,TRBV5-1,.,TRBJ2-5,.
TGTGCCAGCAGCTCGACAGGGGGCTACGAGCAGTACTTC,CASSSTGGYEQYF,13,TRBV7-8,TRBD1,TRBJ2-7,.
TGTGCCAGCAGCCAATCCGACACCCTGCGCAATCAGCCCCAGCATTTT,CASSQSDTLRNQPQHF,16,TRBV3-1/TRBV3-2,.,TRBJ1-5,once
TGTGCCAGCAGCTTAGGGGGGCTAAATGAAAAACTGTTTTTT,CASSLGGLNEKLFF,14,TRBV7-2,.,TRBJ1-4,.
TGTGCCAGCAGCTTAGACCCGGGACAGAGCCTTCACGAGCAGTACTTC,CASSLDPGQSLHEQYF,16,TRBV13,TRBD1,TRBJ2-7,.
TGCGCCAGCAGCCACACGGGGGGAACGGGCAATGAGCAGTTCTTC,CASSHTGGTGNEQFF,15,TRBV4-3,TRBD2,TRBJ2-1,.
TGTGCCAGCAGTGACTCGGCCAGGGATGAATACGAGCAGTACTTC,CASSDSARDEYEQYF,15,TRBV6-4,.,TRBJ2-7,.
TGTGCCAGCAGTTTTAATACAGATACGCAGTATTTT,CASSFNTDTQYF,12,TRBV12-3/TRBV12-4,.,TRBJ2-3,.
TGTGCCAGCGTACCGCCAGGGGTATTTGACACTGAAGCTTTCTTT,CASVPPGVFDTEAFF,15,TRBV2,.,TRBJ1-1,.
TGTGCCAGCAGCACCTGGACAGGAACCTACGAGCAGTACTTC,CASSTWTGTYEQYF,14,TRBV11-2,TRBD1,TRBJ2-7,.
TGTGCCAGCAGTTTACGGGCAGGGGACTCACCCCTCCACTTT,CASSLRAGDSPLHF,14,TRBV28,.,TRBJ1-6,.
TGCGCCAGCAGCCAAGGGACCGGGACAGGGGGGGGACTAGCGGGATACACCGGGGAGCTGTTTTTT,CASSQGTGTGGGLAGYTGELFF,22,TRBV4-3,TRBD2,TRBJ2-2,.
TGTGCCAGTAGTATCGTGAGTCCGGGACTAGCGGGGGGCGCGTACGAGCAGTACTTC,CASSIVSPGLAGGAYEQYF,19,TRBV19,TRBD2,TRBJ2-7,.
TGCGCCAGCAGCCAAGACAATACTGGCGGCCGGCCTTATGGCTACACCTTC,CASSQDNTGGRPYGYTF,17,TRBV4-3,.,TRBJ1-2,.
TGTGCCATCAGGCCCGGGGACAGTTACAATCAGCCCCAGCATTTT,CAIRPGDSYNQPQHF,15,TRBV10-3,TRBD1,TRBJ1-5,.
TGTGCCATCACCAATCCGACAGGCGCTGGAAACACCATATATTTT,CAITNPTGAGNTIYF,15,TRBV10-3,.,TRBJ1-3,.
TGTGCCAGCAGTCTTTTGAACACCGGGGAGCTGTTTTTT,CASSLLNTGELFF,13,TRBV9,.,TRBJ2-2,.
TGTGCCACGACAGGGGGGAAGGATGGCTACACCTTC,CATTGGKDGYTF,12,TRBV19,TRBD1,TRBJ1-2,.
TGTGCCAGCAGCTTACTTTTGCGGGGGGCCCGAGCAGATACGCAGTATTTT,CASSLLLRGARADTQYF,17,TRBV11-2,TRBD2,TRBJ2-3,.
TGCGCCAGCAGCTTGGCCGAGGTCCGGGGGTATGGCTACACCTTC,CASSLAEVRGYGYTF,15,TRBV5-1,.,TRBJ1-2,.
TGCAGCGTTGAGACAGGGTTGAGTAATGAGCAGTTCTTC,CSVETGLSNEQFF,13,TRBV29-1,TRBD1,TRBJ2-1,.
TGTGCCAGCAGCCGATACAGGGCCACCCAGTACTTC,CASSRYRATQYF,12,TRBV6-2/TRBV6-3,.,TRBJ2-5,.
TGTGCCATCAGTGAGTCGCAACACTATTCCTACGAGCAGTACTTC,CAISESQHYSYEQYF,15,TRBV10-3,.,TRBJ2-7,.
TGTGCCAGCAGCTTAAGCAGGGTGGACTATGGCTACACCTTC,CASSLSRVDYGYTF,14,TRBV11-2,.,TRBJ1-2,.
TGTGCCAGTAGTATTGGGCACCCGAACACCGGGGAGCTGTTTTTT,CASSIGHPNTGELFF,15,TRBV19,.,TRBJ2-2,.
TGTGCCAGTAGTCCGTGGACAGGTCTGAATTCACCCCTCCACTTT,CASSPWTGLNSPLHF,15,TRBV19,TRBD1,TRBJ1-6,few
TGTGCCAGCAGTGGGCAGGAATCTACCTCCTACGAGCAGTACTTC,CASSGQESTSYEQYF,15,TRBV2,.,TRBJ2-7,.
TGCGCCAGCAGCCAAGAATCCAGATACCAAGTCGGCTACACCTTC,CASSQESRYQVGYTF,15,TRBV4-3,.,TRBJ1-2,.
TGTGCCACCCGGACTAGCGGGGGACATTACTCCTACGAGCAGTACTTC,CATRTSGGHYSYEQYF,16,TRBV27,TRBD2,TRBJ2-7,once
TGTGCCAGTGCTAGCGGGGGCGGGACCGGGGAGCTGTTTTTT,CASASGGGTGELFF,14,TRBV6-5,TRBD2,TRBJ2-2,.
TGTGCCACCAGTGATTATGGGAGGGGCTCCTACAATGAGCAGTTCTTC,CATSDYGRGSYNEQFF,16,TRBV24-1,TRBD2,TRBJ2-1,once
TGTGCCAGCAGTTTACTCGGTCAGCCCCAGCATTTT,CASSLLGQPQHF,12,TRBV27,.,TRBJ1-5,.
TGCGCCAGCAGTGATGAGGGCAATCAGCCCCAGCATTTT,CASSDEGNQPQHF,13,TRBV10-2,.,TRBJ1-5,.